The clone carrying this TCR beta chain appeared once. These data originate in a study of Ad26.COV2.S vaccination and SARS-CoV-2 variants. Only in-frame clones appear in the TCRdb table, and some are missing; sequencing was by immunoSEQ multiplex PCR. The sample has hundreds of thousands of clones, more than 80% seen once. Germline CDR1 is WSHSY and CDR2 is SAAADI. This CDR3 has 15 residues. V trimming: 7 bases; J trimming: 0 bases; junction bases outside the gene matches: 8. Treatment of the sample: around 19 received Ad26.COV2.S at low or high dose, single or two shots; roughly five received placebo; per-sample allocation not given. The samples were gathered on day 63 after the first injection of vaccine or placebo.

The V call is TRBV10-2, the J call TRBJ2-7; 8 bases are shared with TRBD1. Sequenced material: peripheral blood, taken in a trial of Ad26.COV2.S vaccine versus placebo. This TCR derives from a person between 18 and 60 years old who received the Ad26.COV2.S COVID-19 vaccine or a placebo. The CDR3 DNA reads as TGCGCCAGCACATTGGACAGGGCCAGCTCCTACGAGCAGTACTTC. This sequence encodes CASTLDRASSYEQYF.